Given below is one T cell receptor (beta chain) in context. Its target is unknown. The data are from a study of PD-1 blockade in classical Hodgkin lymphoma. Stated time point: newly diagnosed, previously untreated cHL patient sample. Thawed PBMCs were the source of CD4+ T cells, purified by magnetic negative selection. Untreated, newly diagnosed classical Hodgkin lymphoma PBMCs were used for comparison. Notes on the study in general: Reports described newly diagnosed patients as having lower baseline TCR diversity than healthy donors. Prior therapy or disease activity may underlie the repertoire differences, whose causes remain undefined.

The CDR3 contains 13 residues. The V and J ends lost 6 bases and 3 bases respectively, with 10 bases between them. The V gene's germline CDR1 is SNHLY and CDR2 FYNNEI. Libraries were prepared by immunoSEQ multiplex PCR; TCRdb keeps only in-frame clonotypes and omits some of them. The table lists about 23,000 clones, 90% of them singletons, with about 0.41% in the top ten. Sequencing was performed on CD4+ T cells from blood. The genes are TRBV2 and TRBJ2-3, with D unresolved. The TCR sequence derives from a human donor with classical Hodgkin lymphoma. CDR3 in amino acids: CASRGDLTDTQYF. The CDR3, as DNA: TGTGCCAGCAGAGGAGACTTGACAGATACGCAGTATTTT.